This entry is about one T cell receptor (beta chain). As yet, its antigen is unknown. Time point in this sample: neoterminal ileum biopsy at postoperative endoscopy, about 6 months after surgery. The sample originates from a study of T cell repertoires in ileal Crohn's disease. Overall study context: Median disease duration was nearly eight years; 35% to 45% smoked at surgery. The M6 sample came from neoterminal ileum during colonoscopy after surgery. Regarding the study as a whole: Within the first postoperative year, endoscopy came at median roughly 7.3 months.

V was shortened by 7 bases and J by 0 bases, with 7 bases between the two germline ends. The germline V gene encodes CDR1 LNHDA and CDR2 SQIVND (reference sequence). This CDR3 is built from 14 residues. Data came from immunoSEQ multiplex PCR; TCRdb stores just in-frame clones and leaves some out. The repertoire consists of 13,000 or so clones, with roughly 80% occurring once and the leading ten covering 15% to 20%. This chain uses TRBV19 with TRBJ2-6; D unclear. This sequence was found in an adult with Crohn's disease. Source material: ileal tissue. The chain's CDR3 is CASKFHSGANVLTF. For the CDR3, the DNA is TGTGCCAGTAAATTTCACTCTGGGGCCAACGTCCTGACTTTC.